The 26 T cell receptor beta chains presented below share a single source sample, sequenced in a study of blood T cell repertoires in COVID-19. Clones were read by immunoSEQ multiplex PCR, and TCRdb kept only the in-frame ones, dropping some. The repertoire includes 55,000 to 80,000 clones, more than 75% of them detected once, and roughly 5% sits in the top ten. The specimen was peripheral blood. These receptors were collected from a human donor in a cohort sampled during active COVID-19.

This clone was detected once. The V gene is TRBV2, the J gene TRBJ2-1, with D hard to call. The CDR3 contains 12 residues. CDR1 and CDR2 (germline): SNHLY, FYNNEI. Deletions cut 4 bases from V and 1 base from J, with 2 bases between. The CDR3 loop reads CASSASYNEQFF. The CDR3 nucleotides read TGTGCCAGCAGTGCGTCCTACAATGAGCAGTTCTTC.

The V gene is TRBV6-2 or TRBV6-3, the J gene TRBJ2-7; 13 bases are a match to TRBD2. Germline-derived CDR1 and CDR2 are MNHEY and SVGEGT. The V gene end was trimmed by 5 bases and the J gene end by 6 bases; junction bases not matched to a gene: 7. This CDR3 contains 15 residues. CDR3 sequence: CASSVTSGGAREQYF. As DNA, the CDR3 is TGTGCCAGCAGTGTAACTAGCGGGGGGGCCCGCGAGCAGTACTTC.

The CDR3 region is CAITPGQGATGNTIYF. The CDR3 nucleotides are TGTGCCATCACCCCGGGACAGGGGGCGACTGGAAACACCATATATTTT. The chain recombines TRBV10-3 with TRBJ1-3; TRBD1 aligns across 12 bases. The germline gives CDR1 ENHRY, CDR2 SYGVKD. The length of the CDR3 is 16 residues. Trimming took 7 bases from V and 2 from J; bases not matched to a gene: 6.

The V call is TRBV7-3, the J call TRBJ2-2; weak D call: TRBD1 (6 bases). Trimming took off 5 bases at V and 4 bases at J, with 14 bases between the two ends. The CDR3 totals 15 residues. Germline CDR1 and CDR2: SGHTA and FQGTGA. CDR3 nucleotide sequence: TGTGCCAGCAGCCCACATCAGGGGAGCACCGGGGAGCTGTTTTTT. As protein: CASSPHQGSTGELFF. Supplemented by reference TRBV7-3 and TRBJ2-2, the full variable domain reads GAGVSQTPSNKVTEKGKYVELRCDPISGHTALYWYRQSLGQGPEFLIYFQGTGAADDSGLPNDRFFAVRPEGSVSTLKIQRTERGDSAVYLCASSPHQGSTGELFFGEGSRLTVL.

The chain joins TRBV12-3 or TRBV12-4 to TRBJ2-7; the match to TRBD1 covers 11 bases. The length of the CDR3 is 12 residues. V lost 8 bases to trimming and J lost 5 bases; unmatched junction nucleotides: 2. The DNA of the CDR3 is TGTGCCAGCGGACAGGGGGCACACGAGCAGTACTTC. Translating it yields CASGQGAHEQYF.

The chain employs TRBV28 and TRBJ1-2, with TRBD1 matching over 9 bases. J gave up 2 bases and V 6 bases, and 7 bases lay outside the gene matches. CDR3 length: 15 amino acids. Germline V gene sequence: CDR1 MDHEN, CDR2 SYDVKM. The CDR3 spells CASSSPGTGNYGYTF. In DNA form, the CDR3 reads TGTGCCAGCAGCTCCCCCGGGACAGGGAACTATGGCTACACCTTC.

The sample holds a few counts of this clone. V usage is TRBV28 and J usage is TRBJ1-1; TRBD1 might be the D (5 bases). This CDR3 is built from 15 residues. Germline V gene lookup returns CDR1 MDHEN and CDR2 SYDVKM. V gave up 8 bases and J gave up 5 bases, with 21 bases separating them. The CDR3 sequence is CASGQRTRGYTEAFF. The CDR3 DNA follows: TGTGCCAGCGGGCAAAGGACTAGGGGCTATACTGAAGCTTTCTTT.

The chain links TRBV5-6 to TRBJ1-2; D gene unclear. Germline CDR1 and CDR2: SGHDT and YYEEEE. V was pared by 2 bases and J by 4 bases, with 15 bases between. This CDR3 spans 15 amino acids. CDR3 protein: CASSLGLSRSYGYTF. The CDR3 DNA reads TGTGCCAGCAGCTTAGGACTAAGCAGAAGCTATGGCTACACCTTC.

This clone turned up a few times. The V call is TRBV10-2, the J call TRBJ1-1; D might be TRBD1 (6 bases). CDR1 is WSHSY and CDR2 is SAAADI in the germline V gene. The V and J ends lost 0 bases and 8 bases respectively, with 7 bases between them. This CDR3 has 12 residues. The CDR3: CASSESTGEAFF. CDR3 nucleotide sequence: TGCGCCAGCAGTGAGTCGACAGGAGAAGCTTTCTTT.

On this clone itself: The sample holds other DNA sequences that translate to the same CDR3. The chain employs TRBV3-1 (or the pseudogene TRBV3-2) and TRBJ1-3; D gene ambiguous. The V and J ends lost 5 bases and 0 bases respectively, with 8 bases between them. Germline V gene sequence: CDR1 LGHDT, CDR2 YNNKEL (reference sequence). The CDR3 runs to 14 residues. In DNA, the CDR3 is TGTGCCAGCAGCGGAGGGTTCTCTGGAAACACCATATATTTT. This codes for CASSGGFSGNTIYF.

This chain joins TRBV3-1 (or the pseudogene TRBV3-2) and TRBJ2-7; 7 bases match TRBD1. The CDR3 is 11 residues long. V lost 9 bases to trimming and J lost 4 bases; unmatched junction nucleotides: 3. CDR1 LGHDT and CDR2 YNNKEL come from the germline V gene (reference sequence). As DNA, the CDR3 is TGTGCCAGTGGGACAGCTTACGAGCAGTACTTC. Protein product: CASGTAYEQYF.

The genes are TRBV30 and TRBJ1-5; D unresolved. Per the germline V gene, CDR1 is GTSNPN and CDR2 is SVGIG (reference sequence). The V and J ends lost 2 bases and 1 base respectively, with 9 bases between them. CDR3 length equals 14 residues. This CDR3 reads CAWSILTSNQPQHF. The CDR3 nucleotides read TGTGCCTGGAGTATCTTGACAAGCAATCAGCCCCAGCATTTT.

This clone was observed once. The J gene is TRBJ2-3, the V gene TRBV4-2, with 12 bases fitting TRBD2. Germline trimming cut 6 bases from V and 3 bases from J; bases unmatched to any gene: 4. The CDR3 is made up of 15 amino acids. The germline gives CDR1 LGHNA, CDR2 YNFKEQ. As DNA, the CDR3 is TGTGCCAGCAGGACTAGCGGGGGCCCTACAGATACGCAGTATTTT. Protein product: CASRTSGGPTDTQYF.

The chain couples TRBV7-8 to TRBJ2-1; 7 nucleotides line up with TRBD1. Germline V CDR1 and CDR2: SGHVS, FQNEAQ. CDR3 length: 16 residues. Losses at the gene ends were 4 bases for V and 6 bases for J; bases not matched to a gene: 12. The CDR3: CASSSSGGLRSNEQFF. The CDR3 DNA follows: TGTGCCAGCAGCTCGTCAGGGGGTTTAAGGTCCAATGAGCAGTTCTTC.

This rearrangement joins TRBV3-1 (or the pseudogene TRBV3-2) to TRBJ1-2; D uncertain. CDR1 and CDR2 (germline): LGHDT, YNNKEL (reference sequence). The CDR3 spans 14 residues. V lost 2 bases to trimming and J lost 0 bases, with 7 bases between them. CDR3 region: CASSQSLANYGYTF. CDR3 nucleotides: TGTGCCAGCAGCCAATCTTTAGCTAACTATGGCTACACCTTC.

This clone appeared a few times. This chain uses TRBV5-1 with TRBJ1-1; a possible D gene is TRBD1 (6 bases). This CDR3 spans 15 amino acids. CDR1 SGHRS and CDR2 YFSETQ come from the germline V gene. With 5 bases removed from V and 1 base from J, the gap between germline ends came to 15 bases. CDR3 bases: TGCGCCAGCAGACCCGATGGACAGCCGAACACTGAAGCTTTCTTT. Amino acid sequence: CASRPDGQPNTEAFF.

The chain employs TRBV5-1 and TRBJ1-2, with 10 bases identical to TRBD1. Germline V gene sequence: CDR1 SGHRS, CDR2 YFSETQ. CDR3 length: 15 residues. The V and J ends lost 0 bases and 7 bases, in that order; junction bases with no gene match: 6. This chain's CDR3 is CASSLGAGQGGGYTF. CDR3 sequence (DNA): TGCGCCAGCAGCTTGGGCGCCGGACAGGGGGGTGGCTACACCTTC.

The chain combines TRBV28 with TRBJ1-1; no firm D call. The CDR3 contains 9 residues. The V and J ends lost 11 bases and 4 bases respectively, with 5 bases between them. Per the germline V gene, CDR1 is MDHEN and CDR2 is SYDVKM. The CDR3, as DNA: TGTGCCTCGGGCACTGAAGCTTTCTTT. Translating it yields CASGTEAFF.

This chain joins TRBV5-6 and TRBJ2-7; 9 nucleotides agree with TRBD2. V shed 4 bases, J shed 1 base, and the junction held 3 bases outside the gene matches. Germline CDR1 SGHDT, CDR2 YYEEEE. The CDR3 totals 14 residues. CDR3 loop: CASSPLAGSYEQYF. CDR3 sequence (DNA): TGTGCCAGCAGCCCTCTAGCGGGGTCCTACGAGCAGTACTTC.

This CDR3 is CASAGGRRQETQYF. The CDR3 DNA sequence: TGCGCCAGCGCGGGGGGGCGTCGACAAGAGACCCAGTACTTC. The chain couples TRBV5-1 to TRBJ2-5; 9 nucleotides agree with TRBD2. In germline, CDR1 is SGHRS, CDR2 YFSETQ. The CDR3 consists of 14 residues. Trimming at V came to 7 bases and at J to 2 bases, leaving 6 bases not matched to a gene. The full variable domain, rest sourced from reference TRBV5-1 and TRBJ2-5, is KAGVTQTPRYLIKTRGQQVTLSCSPISGHRSVSWYQQTPGQGLQFLFEYFSETQRNKGNFPGRFSGRQFSNSRSEMNVSTLELGDSALYLCASAGGRRQETQYFGPGTRLLVL.

This clone was detected only once. The V call is TRBV11-1, the J call TRBJ2-3; 11 nucleotides match TRBD2. The germline CDR1 and CDR2 sequences are SGHAT and FQDESV (reference sequence). The V gene end was trimmed by 5 bases and the J gene end by 4 bases; junction bases not matched to a gene: 5. The CDR3 spans 15 residues. The DNA of the CDR3 is TGTGCCAGCAGCCGTAGCGGGGGGGAGGCAGATACGCAGTATTTT. Translating gives CASSRSGGEADTQYF.

This clone has a single count. This sequence joins TRBV18 and TRBJ1-6, with a tentative D call TRBD1 (5 bases). CDR3 length: 14 residues. V lost 2 bases, J lost 11 bases, and 13 bases lay in between. In germline, CDR1 is KGHSH, CDR2 LQKENI. Written as DNA, the CDR3 is TGTGCCAGCTCACCAGGAGGGGCCAACGCACCCCTCCACTTT. This codes for CASSPGGANAPLHF.

This sequence joins TRBV6-2 or TRBV6-3 and TRBJ1-5, with a tentative D call TRBD1 (5 bases). V lost 5 bases, J lost 2 bases, and 10 bases lay in between. This CDR3 region has 14 residues. Per germline, CDR1 MNHEY and CDR2 SVGEGT. Here the CDR3 reads CASSDGHGNQPQHF. CDR3 DNA: TGTGCCAGCAGTGACGGACATGGCAATCAGCCCCAGCATTTT.

A few counts support this clone. The V and J genes are TRBV5-5 and TRBJ2-7, with a tentative D call TRBD2 (6 bases). Trimming left V 5 bases short and J 2 bases short, with 11 bases between. This CDR3 is built from 13 residues. Germline assignment: CDR1 SGHKS and CDR2 YYEKEE (reference sequence). CDR3 amino acids: CASSGGGTYEQYF. DNA for the CDR3: TGTGCCAGCAGTGGTGGGGGGACCTACGAGCAGTACTTC.

This clone was observed many times. The chain couples TRBV19 to TRBJ1-3, with D possibly being TRBD1 (5 bases). The CDR3 covers 15 residues. V was pared by 3 bases and J by 0 bases, with 9 bases between. Germline CDR1 reads LNHDA; CDR2 reads SQIVND (reference sequence). CDR3: CASSIRGASGNTIYF. The CDR3 DNA reads TGTGCCAGTAGTATCCGCGGGGCCTCTGGAAACACCATATATTTT.

This clone was seen a handful of times. The rearrangement uses TRBV19 and TRBJ1-5; 8 bases agree with TRBD1. The junction had 9 bases not matched to a gene; V was cut back by 2 bases and J by 0 bases. The germline CDR1 and CDR2 sequences are LNHDA and SQIVND (reference sequence). The CDR3 sequence is 18 residues long. This CDR3 reads CASSISSGTGYSNQPQHF. The CDR3 DNA sequence: TGTGCCAGTAGTATATCCTCCGGGACAGGTTATAGCAATCAGCCCCAGCATTTT.